This is a list of T cell receptor beta chains from one sample in a study of radiation and T cells in renal cell carcinoma. Sequenced by immunoSEQ multiplex PCR; TCRdb stores in-frame clones only, minus some. The sample lists 20,000 or so clones, about 54% occurring once. The sequencing used tumor tissue, collected from a patient whose treatment included radiotherapy and nephrectomy. The receptors shown here come from a man aged 50 to 59 with renal cell carcinoma. Both conserved end residues are part of each CDR3.

v_call: TRBV28
cdr3_length: 13
cdr3_aa: CASSRLSYNEQFF

v_call: TRBV9
cdr3_length: 14
cdr3_aa: CASSVVLASTEAFF

v_call: TRBV4-2
cdr3_length: 17
cdr3_aa: CASSPRQGIATNEKLFF

v_call: TRBV2
cdr3_length: 17
cdr3_aa: CASSDGGTGGLQETQYF

v_call: TRBV6-1
cdr3_length: 15
cdr3_aa: CASGPTGVGSGELFF

v_call: TRBV5-1
cdr3_length: 15
cdr3_aa: CASSLRADDNYGYTF

v_call: TRBV6-5
cdr3_length: 15
cdr3_aa: CASSSGQGVNYGYTF

v_call: TRBV9
cdr3_length: 15
cdr3_aa: CASSVLDRGFNEQFF

v_call: TRBV5-1
cdr3_length: 14
cdr3_aa: CASSLGLLEETQYF

v_call: TRBV10-3
cdr3_length: 15
cdr3_aa: CAISDLGGRQETQYF

v_call: TRBV9
cdr3_length: 17
cdr3_aa: CASSVGQGLISGNTIYF

v_call: TRBV5-1
cdr3_length: 13
cdr3_aa: CASSLGTHNEQFF

v_call: TRBV5-1
cdr3_length: 14
cdr3_aa: CASQQDSTNEKLFF

v_call: TRBV7-2
cdr3_length: 13
cdr3_aa: CASSPQTGAGYTF

v_call: TRBV9
cdr3_length: 14
cdr3_aa: CASSVLLAGGEQFF

v_call: TRBV27
cdr3_length: 15
cdr3_aa: CASSFVGSEGTEAFF

v_call: TRBV7-2
cdr3_length: 14
cdr3_aa: CASSLAGEAGGQYF